One sample yielded the 3 T cell receptor beta chains listed below, sequenced in a study of liver allograft versus peripheral blood T cells. Study overall: Comparing T cell receptor repertoires in transplanted livers with those in recipients' peripheral blood was part of the design.

TCRdb used MiXCR to reprocess the reads, holding one entry per CDR3 protein. The table includes around 13,000 distinct CDR3 sequences, over 25% detected once. All receptors come from a human patient who had a liver transplant. These T cells may partly come from the graft donor.

The rearrangement joins TRBV20-1 to TRBJ2-3, with TRBD1 identical over 7 bases. The CDR3 has 13 amino acids. The ends lost 4 bases at V and 6 bases at J; junction bases unmatched: 7. CDR1 is DFQATT and CDR2 is SNEGSKA in the germline V gene (reference sequence). CDR3 amino acids: CSAKTGPGDTQYF. Written as DNA, the CDR3 is TGCAGTGCTAAGACAGGGCCTGGGGATACGCAGTATTTT.

V gene TRBV6-6 combines with J gene TRBJ1-4; D ambiguous. CDR1 is MNHNY and CDR2 is SVGAGI in the germline V gene (reference sequence). There are 14 residues in the CDR3. V was cut by 4 bases and J by 4 bases, with 10 bases left in between. This CDR3 is CASSFDNFNEKLFF. The CDR3 bases are TGTGCCAGCAGTTTCGACAATTTTAATGAAAAACTGTTTTTT.

This clonotype has just a few counts. The chain has TRBV5-1 and TRBJ1-5, with D tentatively TRBD1 (5 bases). CDR1 is SGHRS, CDR2 YFSETQ, per germline. With 4 bases removed from V and 4 bases from J, the gap between germline ends came to 15 bases. The CDR3 extends over 15 amino acids. CDR3 coding DNA: TGCGCCAGCAGCCCCGACAGTGTTAGTAATCAGCCCCAGCATTTT. It is translated as CASSPDSVSNQPQHF. Looking up the rest from reference TRBV5-1 and TRBJ1-5 gives the full variable domain: KAGVTQTPRYLIKTRGQQVTLSCSPISGHRSVSWYQQTPGQGLQFLFEYFSETQRNKGNFPGRFSGRQFSNSRSEMNVSTLELGDSALYLCASSPDSVSNQPQHFGDGTRLSIL.